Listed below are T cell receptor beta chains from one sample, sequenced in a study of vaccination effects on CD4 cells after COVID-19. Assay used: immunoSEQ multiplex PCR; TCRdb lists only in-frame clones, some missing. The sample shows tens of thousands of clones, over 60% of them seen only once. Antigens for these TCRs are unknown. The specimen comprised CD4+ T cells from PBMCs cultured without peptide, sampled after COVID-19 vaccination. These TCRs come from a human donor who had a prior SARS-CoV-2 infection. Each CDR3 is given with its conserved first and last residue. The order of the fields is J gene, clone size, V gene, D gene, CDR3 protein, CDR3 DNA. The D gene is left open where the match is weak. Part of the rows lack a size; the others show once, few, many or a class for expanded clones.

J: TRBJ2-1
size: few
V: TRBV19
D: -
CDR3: CATTSLSSYNEQFF
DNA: TGTGCCACTACTAGTTTGAGCTCCTACAATGAGCAGTTCTTC

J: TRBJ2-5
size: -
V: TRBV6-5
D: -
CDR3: CLVRAAQETQYF
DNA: TGCTTAGTGCGAGCGGCCCAAGAGACCCAGTACTTC

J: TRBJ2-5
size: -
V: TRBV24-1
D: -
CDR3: CATSDPGHQETQYF
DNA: TGTGCCACCAGTGACCCTGGGCACCAAGAGACCCAGTACTTC

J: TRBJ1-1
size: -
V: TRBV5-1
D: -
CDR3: CASSLGGSGGRRNTEAFF
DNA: TGCGCCAGCAGCTTGGGAGGTTCGGGGGGCCGGAGGAACACTGAAGCTTTCTTT

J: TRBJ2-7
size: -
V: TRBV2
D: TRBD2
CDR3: CASSEGGTSGRPLYF
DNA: TGTGCCAGCAGTGAAGGGGGCACTAGCGGGAGGCCTCTGTACTTC

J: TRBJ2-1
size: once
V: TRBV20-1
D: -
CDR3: CSIQAGEQFF
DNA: TGCAGTATCCAGGCGGGAGAGCAGTTCTTC

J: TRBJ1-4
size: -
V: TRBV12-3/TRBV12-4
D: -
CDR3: CASSSVEGEKLFF
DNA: TGTGCCAGCAGTTCGGTGGAGGGTGAAAAACTGTTTTTT

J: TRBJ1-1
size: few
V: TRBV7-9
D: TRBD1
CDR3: CASSPGQGAATEAFF
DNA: TGTGCCAGCAGCCCCGGACAGGGGGCGGCCACTGAAGCTTTCTTT

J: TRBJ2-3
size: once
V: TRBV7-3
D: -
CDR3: CASSLTWNRLKVYNTDTQYF
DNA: TGTGCCAGCAGCTTAACGTGGAATCGGCTAAAGGTCTATAACACAGATACGCAGTATTTT

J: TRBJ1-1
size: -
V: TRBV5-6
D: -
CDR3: CASSLTGFGAEAFF
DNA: TGTGCCAGCAGCTTGACAGGGTTCGGGGCTGAAGCTTTCTTT

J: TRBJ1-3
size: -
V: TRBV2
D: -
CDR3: CASSKDWDSGNTIYF
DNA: TGTGCCAGCTCGAAGGACTGGGACTCTGGAAACACCATATATTTT

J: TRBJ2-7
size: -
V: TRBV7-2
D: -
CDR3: CASSFQSRGLPPYEQYF
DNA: TGTGCCAGCAGCTTTCAAAGCCGGGGACTCCCTCCCTACGAGCAGTACTTC

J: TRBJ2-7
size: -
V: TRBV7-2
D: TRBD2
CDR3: CASSNREDYEQYF
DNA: TGTGCCAGCAGCAATCGGGAGGACTACGAGCAGTACTTC

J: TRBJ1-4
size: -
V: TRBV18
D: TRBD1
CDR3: CASSPTGPGGEKLFF
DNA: TGTGCCAGCTCACCAACTGGGCCAGGGGGAGAAAAACTGTTTTTT

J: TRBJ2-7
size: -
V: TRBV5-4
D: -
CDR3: CASSATGLKYGEQYF
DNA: TGTGCCAGCAGCGCTACGGGACTCAAGTATGGCGAGCAGTACTTC

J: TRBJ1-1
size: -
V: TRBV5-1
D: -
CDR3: CASSLILGGDTEAFF
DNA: TGCGCCAGCAGCTTGATCCTCGGGGGAGATACTGAAGCTTTCTTT

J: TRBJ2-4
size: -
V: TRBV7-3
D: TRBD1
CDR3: CASSSGQGNIQYF
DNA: TGTGCCAGCAGCTCCGGACAGGGAAACATTCAGTACTTC